Listed here are 16 T cell receptor beta chains from one sample, sequenced in a study of OX40 agonist ivuxolimab in advanced cancers. Sequencing used immunoSEQ multiplex PCR; TCRdb keeps in-frame clones, though not all of them. The data show about 54,000 clones, with around 93% seen just once and 8.5% to 9% held by the top ten. Source: CD4+ or CD8+ T cells sorted from blood, taken in a trial of the OX40 agonist ivuxolimab. The receptors come from an adult with an advanced solid tumor such as melanoma, head and neck, liver or kidney cancer.

On this clone: Mismatch with germline at one junction end may stem from a read error. The chain links TRBV7-2 to TRBJ2-5; 11 positions agree with TRBD2. Germline loops: CDR1 SGHTA, CDR2 FQGNSA. This CDR3 region has 14 residues. In DNA, the CDR3 is TGTGCCAGCAGCTACGGGACTAGCGGTGTGTTTTTGAACTTC. It specifies CASSYGTSGVFLNF.

The chain employs TRBV30 and TRBJ2-3; D unresolved. The CDR3 is 13 residues long. The V gene lost 4 bases and the J gene lost 0 bases, with 8 bases spanning the gap. Germline values: CDR1 GTSNPN, CDR2 SVGIG (reference sequence). CDR3 sequence reads: CAWTSDSTDTQYF. The CDR3 nucleotides read TGTGCCTGGACTTCAGACAGCACAGATACGCAGTATTTT.

This chain uses TRBV7-9 with TRBJ1-6; no firm D call. The V gene's germline CDR1 is SEHNR and CDR2 FQNEAQ (reference sequence). CDR3 length: 17 amino acids. V dropped 2 bases and J dropped 6 bases, with 17 bases sitting between them. Written as DNA, the CDR3 is TGTGCCAGCAGCTTATCCCCCCTGGCAGGTCCTAATTCACCCCTCCACTTT. Its protein product is CASSLSPLAGPNSPLHF.

The chain links TRBV5-1 to TRBJ2-1; unclear D gene. The CDR3 is 15 residues long. V lost 1 base to trimming and J lost 8 bases, with 16 bases between them. CDR1 and CDR2 from the germline V gene are SGHRS and YFSETQ. CDR3 protein: CASSLSFSASHEQFF. CDR3 nucleotides: TGCGCCAGCAGCTTGTCGTTCTCTGCGTCACATGAGCAGTTCTTC.

The rearrangement joins TRBV4-3 to TRBJ1-2, with D tentatively TRBD1 (5 bases). Germline values: CDR1 LGHNA, CDR2 YSLEER. This CDR3 comprises 15 residues. The V and J ends lost 0 bases and 8 bases respectively, with 16 bases between them. CDR3 bases: TGCGCCAGCAGCCAAGAAAGAGGGGTCGCTTCAGGCTACACCTTC. This sequence encodes CASSQERGVASGYTF.

The chain combines TRBV6-1 with TRBJ1-1, with D possibly TRBD1 on 6 matching bases. V dropped 4 bases and J dropped 5 bases, with 17 bases sitting between them. CDR3 length equals 15 residues. Germline V CDR1 and CDR2: MNHNS, SASEGT. The CDR3 coding sequence is TGTGCCAGCAGTGCCCTTACCGGGACACTAACTGAAGCTTTCTTT. Protein: CASSALTGTLTEAFF.

The chain joins TRBV4-1 to TRBJ2-7, with TRBD2 identical over 14 bases. The germline V gene encodes CDR1 MGHRA and CDR2 YSYEKL. Trimming removed 4 bases from V and 5 bases from J; junction bases left unmatched: 4. The CDR3 loop spans 15 amino acids. CDR3 in amino acids: CASSRETSGRDEQYF. DNA of the CDR3: TGCGCCAGCAGCCGGGAGACTAGCGGGAGGGACGAGCAGTACTTC.

V and J are TRBV5-4 and TRBJ2-7; 9 bases line up with TRBD1. The CDR3 consists of 14 residues. Germline lookup yields CDR1 SGHNT and CDR2 YYREEE (reference sequence). V lost 2 bases, J lost 4 bases, and 4 bases stayed unmatched. DNA of the CDR3: TGTGCCAGCAGCTTCTTTGGACAGGGGTACGAGCAGTACTTC. Protein: CASSFFGQGYEQYF.

The CDR3, as DNA: TGTGCCAGCAGTGAAGAATATACGAACACTGAAGCTTTCTTT. Translating it yields CASSEEYTNTEAFF. V gene TRBV6-1 combines with J gene TRBJ1-1, with no clear D. The CDR3 sequence is 14 residues long. The V gene's germline CDR1 is MNHNS and CDR2 SASEGT. V was trimmed by 1 base and J by 1 base, leaving 7 bases between them.

This clone was detected only a few times. The V gene is TRBV30, the J gene TRBJ1-1, with D unresolved. CDR1 is GTSNPN, CDR2 SVGIG, per germline (reference sequence). Trimming took off 0 bases at V and 1 base at J, with 6 bases between the two ends. The CDR3 consists of 13 residues. CDR3 region: CAWSVYRNTEAFF. For the CDR3, the DNA is TGTGCCTGGAGTGTATACCGGAACACTGAAGCTTTCTTT. The variable domain in full, with the rest retrieved from reference TRBV30 and TRBJ1-1, is SQTIHQWPATLVQPVGSPLSLECTVEGTSNPNLYWYRQAAGRGLQLLFYSVGIGQISSEVPQNLSASRPQDRQFILSSKKLLLSDSGFYLCAWSVYRNTEAFFGQGTRLTVV.

The rearrangement links TRBV5-6 to TRBJ2-1; no clear D. Trimming shortened V by 4 bases and J by 2 bases, and 10 bases separated the two germline ends. The CDR3 totals 14 residues. CDR1 SGHDT and CDR2 YYEEEE come from the germline V gene. The CDR3 is CASSQDETYNEQFF. DNA of the CDR3: TGTGCCAGCAGCCAGGACGAAACCTACAATGAGCAGTTCTTC.

This clone is a singleton in its sample. The CDR3 loop is CASSPLGINTEAFF. The DNA of the CDR3 is TGTGCCAGCAGCCCCCTCGGCATTAACACTGAAGCTTTCTTT. The chain has TRBV6-5 and TRBJ1-1; D remains ambiguous. Germline V CDR1 and CDR2: MNHEY, SVGAGI. This CDR3 is built from 14 residues. Trimming pared 6 bases from V and 2 bases from J, leaving 13 bases between.

The chain recombines TRBV6-5 with TRBJ2-1, with D unclear. The CDR3 contains 13 residues. Germline values: CDR1 MNHEY, CDR2 SVGAGI. Trimming pared 2 bases from V and 6 bases from J, leaving 8 bases between. The CDR3 here is CASSYGQLNEQFF. The CDR3, as DNA: TGTGCCAGCAGTTACGGGCAGCTCAATGAGCAGTTCTTC.

The genes are TRBV5-6 and TRBJ1-1; a possible D gene is TRBD1 (5 bases). Trimming stripped 4 bases from V and 0 bases from J, with 19 bases between. The CDR3 is 17 amino acids. Germline CDR1 is SGHDT and CDR2 is YYEEEE. The CDR3 protein is CASSAWTPIEMNTEAFF. CDR3 DNA: TGTGCCAGCAGCGCCTGGACACCGATCGAAATGAACACTGAAGCTTTCTTT. Full variable domain (remainder filled in from reference TRBV5-6 and TRBJ1-1): DAGVTQSPTHLIKTRGQQVTLRCSPKSGHDTVSWYQQALGQGPQFIFQYYEEEERQRGNFPDRFSGHQFPNYSSELNVNALLLGDSALYLCASSAWTPIEMNTEAFFGQGTRLTVV.

The chain combines TRBV7-6 with TRBJ2-7, with D unclear. In germline, CDR1 is SGHVS, CDR2 FNYEAQ. The CDR3 contains 15 residues. V was clipped by 3 bases and J by 3 bases, with 15 bases between them. CDR3 in amino acids: CASSFTEAESYEQYF. For the CDR3, the DNA is TGTGCCAGCAGCTTCACCGAGGCGGAAAGCTACGAGCAGTACTTC.

The chain recombines TRBV2 with TRBJ1-5; D is undetermined. V was clipped by 4 bases and J by 0 bases, with 1 base between them. Germline V lookup: CDR1 SNHLY, CDR2 FYNNEI. The CDR3 is 12 amino acids. The CDR3 DNA sequence: TGTGCCAGCAGTGGTAGCAATCAGCCCCAGCATTTT. Protein product: CASSGSNQPQHF.